This TCR beta chain was identified in a study of blood T cell repertoires in COVID-19. Looking at the study overall: The analysed material was cDNA or gDNA that came from T cells, B-cell-depleted T cells, or PBMCs.

Method: immunoSEQ multiplex PCR; TCRdb's copy keeps in-frame clones and lacks some. Of 200,000 to 250,000 clones in the sample, about 80% are singletons; the top ten hold about 7.8%. Patients in Seattle were enrolled during active infection, then followed longitudinally. Trimming removed 0 bases from V and 2 bases from J, with 7 bases in between. The CDR3 has 14 amino acids. Germline lookup yields CDR1 SGDLS and CDR2 YYNGEE. This sequence originates from a woman over 75 with COVID-19, enrolled during active disease. The chain carries TRBV9 and TRBJ2-3; D is unresolved. Sequences were obtained from peripheral blood. In DNA, the CDR3 is TGTGCCAGCAGCGTAGTAGCAGTCACAGATACGCAGTATTTT. Residues: CASSVVAVTDTQYF.